The 9 T cell receptor beta chains reported below all come from one sample, sequenced in a study of blood T cell repertoires in COVID-19. The method was immunoSEQ multiplex PCR; TCRdb's version includes in-frame clones alone and lacks a portion of them. The data contain over 90,000 clones, approximately 80% of them singletons. The sequenced sample was peripheral blood. The receptors here all came from a human donor in a cohort sampled during active COVID-19.

The chain links TRBV3-1 (or the pseudogene TRBV3-2) to TRBJ2-1, with 8 bases identical to TRBD1. The CDR3 is 13 amino acids. The germline V gene has CDR1 LGHDT and CDR2 YNNKEL (reference sequence). V shed 4 bases and J 8 bases; nucleotides not matched to a gene: 4. The CDR3: CASSRQGMDEQFF. In DNA, the CDR3 is TGTGCCAGCAGCCGACAGGGGATGGATGAGCAGTTCTTC.

This clone was counted only a few times. This rearrangement joins TRBV7-9 to TRBJ1-4; no clear D. V was trimmed by 5 bases and J by 0 bases, leaving 16 bases between them. The CDR3 sequence is 17 residues long. From germline, CDR1 is SEHNR and CDR2 FQNEAQ (reference sequence). The CDR3 DNA reads as TGTGCCAGCAGCATGTATAGCGGGAGTGCAACTAATGAAAAACTGTTTTTT. Its protein product is CASSMYSGSATNEKLFF.

The chain couples TRBV5-1 to TRBJ1-1; a weak D match, TRBD1 (6 bases). The CDR3 length is 15 residues. Germline CDR1 reads SGHRS; CDR2 reads YFSETQ. The V end was cut by 4 bases, the J end by 1 base, with 14 bases between. CDR3 bases: TGCGCCAGCAGCCCGCGGGGAGGGGGGAACACTGAAGCTTTCTTT. Translated: CASSPRGGGNTEAFF.

The chain uses TRBV15 and TRBJ2-5; D gene uncertain. The V end was cut by 3 bases, the J end by 5 bases, with 16 bases between. The germline V gene has CDR1 LNHNV and CDR2 YYDKDF (reference sequence). CDR3 length equals 15 residues. CDR3: CATSRAPGTRETQYF. The CDR3 DNA follows: TGTGCCACCAGCAGGGCCCCAGGTACGCGCGAGACCCAGTACTTC.

The J gene is TRBJ2-3, the V gene TRBV4-2; the D gene is possibly TRBD2 (7 bases). This CDR3 is 12 amino acids long. Germline V CDR1 and CDR2: LGHNA, YNFKEQ. Deletions cut 4 bases from V and 6 bases from J, with 8 bases between. The CDR3 DNA follows: TGTGCCAGCAGCCGGGGGGGCGATACGCAGTATTTT. Amino acids: CASSRGGDTQYF.

This clone was seen a few times. The chain joins TRBV28 to TRBJ2-7; D remains ambiguous. CDR1 MDHEN and CDR2 SYDVKM come from the germline V gene. V dropped 3 bases and J dropped 1 base, with 4 bases sitting between them. CDR3 length equals 12 residues. The CDR3 DNA reads as TGTGCCAGCAGTTTCAATTCCTACGAGCAGTACTTC. It translates to CASSFNSYEQYF.

The chain joins TRBV7-2 to TRBJ1-3; tentatively, D is TRBD1 (6 bases). This CDR3 comprises 16 residues. V dropped 0 bases and J dropped 0 bases, with 9 bases sitting between them. Looked up from germline, CDR1 is SGHTA and CDR2 is FQGNSA. DNA of the CDR3: TGTGCCAGCAGCTTAGCCCGGGGGGCCTCTGGAAACACCATATATTTT. Translated, it gives CASSLARGASGNTIYF. Full variable domain (missing parts from reference TRBV7-2 and TRBJ1-3): GAGVSQSPSNKVTEKGKDVELRCDPISGHTALYWYRQSLGQGLEFLIYFQGNSAPDKSGLPSDRFSAERTGGSVSTLTIQRTQQEDSAVYLCASSLARGASGNTIYFGEGSWLTVV.

This clone turned up a few times. The chain uses TRBV10-1 and TRBJ1-5, with 9 bases that match TRBD1. CDR1 is WNHNN and CDR2 is SYGVQD in the germline V gene (reference sequence). V trimming: 4 bases; J trimming: 6 bases; junction bases outside the gene matches: 7. CDR3 length: 15 residues. CDR3: CASSAGQGGSQPQHF. The CDR3 nucleotides are TGCGCCAGCAGTGCGGGACAGGGCGGGAGTCAGCCCCAGCATTTT.

This chain links TRBV30 with TRBJ1-6; D is uncertain. The germline V gene has CDR1 GTSNPN and CDR2 SVGIG (reference sequence). Trimming took 1 base from V and 8 from J, leaving 18 bases between them. The CDR3 loop spans 16 amino acids. In DNA, the CDR3 is TGTGCCTGGAGTGCAAAGGGTTGGGGAGAGGATTCACCCCTCCACTTT. Translation gives CAWSAKGWGEDSPLHF.